Below are 31 T cell receptor beta chains sequenced from a single sample in a study of regulatory T cells in long-lasting Graves disease (dated by TCRdb to the early 2020s). In light of the paper, this sample's time point label describes: persistent/refractory GD, antithyroid drugs over 5 years with positive TRAb. For both TCR sequencing and RNA sequencing, RNA was extracted from PBMCs using TRIzol. The library was built by means of multiplex PCR. The run used an Illumina HiSeq 4000. TCR beta libraries were built with iRepertoire HTBI primers and Arm-PCR amplification of CDR3 regions. TCRdb ran its own pipeline on the public reads, namely fastp trimming at Q25 and MiXCR clone calling, and kept in-frame beta chains. Each CDR3 protein appears once, grouped with its most common genes and DNA. In this sample the table shows 350,000 to 450,000 distinct CDR3 sequences, roughly a fifth of which occur a single time. The ten biggest clones cover around 15% of the sample.

This material consisted of peripheral blood mononuclear cells (PBMCs), taken when the disease was refractory, from a patient treated with antithyroid drugs. Every receptor here comes from a female donor with Graves disease.

This clonotype showed up just a few times. The chain joins TRBV27 to TRBJ2-5; TRBD1 aligns across 9 bases. CDR3 size: 15 residues. J lost 5 bases, V lost 4 bases, and 8 bases had no gene match. Per germline, CDR1 MNHEY and CDR2 SMNVEV (reference sequence). The CDR3 coding sequence is TGTGCCAGCAGTTGGCAGGGACAGGGTGGGGAGACCCAGTACTTC. This translates into CASSWQGQGGETQYF.

A remark on this clonotype: A much larger clone is a single base away; this may be a read error. The chain links TRBV28 to TRBJ2-7; possible D gene TRBD1, 6 bases. CDR1 is MDHEN, CDR2 SYDVKM, per germline. The CDR3 has 15 residues. The CDR3 loop reads CASSPTGTSSYEQHF. Written as DNA, the CDR3 is TGTGCCAGCAGTCCCACAGGGACGAGCTCCTACGAGCAGCACTTC.

V and J are TRBV28 and TRBJ2-3, with D unclear. CDR3 length: 13 residues. The germline CDR1 and CDR2 sequences are MDHEN and SYDVKM. V was trimmed by 1 base and J by 4 bases, leaving 6 bases between them. CDR3 protein: CASSLSPSDTQYF. Here the CDR3 DNA reads TGTGCCAGCAGTTTATCCCCATCAGATACGCAGTATTTT.

The rearrangement links TRBV28 to TRBJ2-1, with D perhaps matching TRBD2 (5 bases). Trimming removed 6 bases at V and 8 bases at J, with 20 bases between. CDR1 and CDR2 from the germline V gene are MDHEN and SYDVKM. The CDR3 runs to 15 residues. The CDR3 is CASSPTRSRPDEQFF. The CDR3 DNA is TGTGCCAGCAGCCCTACTAGATCCCGCCCGGATGAGCAGTTCTTC.

This clonotype was detected many times. The V and J genes are TRBV6-1 and TRBJ2-7; 9 bases line up with TRBD1. CDR1 MNHNS and CDR2 SASEGT come from the germline V gene. Germline trimming cut 7 bases from V and 0 bases from J; bases unmatched to any gene: 13. The CDR3 has 17 residues. CDR3 in amino acids: CASTPGQGPSFSYEQYF. As DNA, the CDR3 is TGTGCCAGCACACCGGGACAGGGTCCCTCTTTCTCCTACGAGCAGTACTTC.

This clonotype was observed a few times. The chain uses TRBV12-3 or TRBV12-4 and TRBJ2-3; 10 bases are shared with TRBD1. This CDR3 has 15 residues. The V gene end was trimmed by 2 bases and the J gene end by 3 bases; junction bases not matched to a gene: 2. DNA of the CDR3: TGTGCCAGCAGTTTACGGGACAGGGGTACAGATACGCAGTATTTT. Amino acid sequence: CASSLRDRGTDTQYF.

In its sample, this clonotype was seen many times. J is TRBJ1-1 and V is TRBV6-5; no reliable D call. Trimming stripped 0 bases from V and 1 base from J, with 6 bases between. Germline V gene data show CDR1 as MNHEY and CDR2 as SVGAGI. The length of the CDR3 is 14 residues. CDR3 in amino acids: CASSYSTRNTEAFF. In nucleotides, the CDR3 is TGTGCCAGCAGTTACTCAACGAGGAACACTGAAGCTTTCTTT.

The gene calls are TRBV20-1 and TRBJ1-3; a weak D match, TRBD1 (6 bases). The V end lost 6 bases, the J end lost 0 bases, and 18 bases lay between the germline ends. Germline V gives CDR1 DFQATT, CDR2 SNEGSKA (reference sequence). This CDR3 spans 16 amino acids. CDR3 bases: TGCAGTGCCATGAACCTCGACAGGAACTCTGGAAACACCATATATTTT. This sequence encodes CSAMNLDRNSGNTIYF.

The chain links TRBV28 to TRBJ2-1, with a tentative D call TRBD1 (6 bases). This CDR3 comprises 12 residues. Germline loops: CDR1 MDHEN, CDR2 SYDVKM. The germline V and J ends were trimmed by 3 bases and 9 bases, with 9 bases remaining between them. The CDR3 is CASSFGQCEQFF. The CDR3 bases are TGTGCCAGCAGTTTTGGACAGTGTGAGCAGTTCTTC. Full variable domain (outside the CDR3, taken from reference TRBV28 and TRBJ2-1): DVKVTQSSRYLVKRTGEKVFLECVQDMDHENMFWYRQDPGLGLRLIYFSYDVKMKEKGDIPEGYSVSREKKERFSLILESASTNQTSMYLCASSFGQCEQFFGPGTRLTVL.

This clonotype came up many times. V gene TRBV6-2 or TRBV6-3 combines with J gene TRBJ2-7; tentatively, D is TRBD1 (6 bases). V shed 6 bases and J shed 2 bases, with 11 bases lying between them. Germline CDR1 MNHEY, CDR2 SVGEGT. The CDR3 spans 13 residues. CDR3 region: CASRRTVTYEQYF. The CDR3 region has the DNA TGTGCCAGCAGGCGGACAGTAACCTACGAGCAGTACTTC.

This clonotype was picked up many times. The chain uses TRBV11-2 and TRBJ2-7, with D perhaps matching TRBD1 (5 bases). CDR1 and CDR2 (germline): SGHAT, FQNNGV. Trimming cost V 5 bases and J 3 bases, with 11 bases left between them. This CDR3 has 13 residues. The CDR3 here is CASSQGSLYEQYF. Written as DNA, the CDR3 is TGTGCCAGCAGCCAGGGAAGTCTCTACGAGCAGTACTTC.

The V call is TRBV11-2, the J call TRBJ1-1; 9 bases agree with TRBD1. Germline CDR1 and CDR2: SGHAT and FQNNGV. With 2 bases clipped from V and 5 bases from J, the junction kept 3 bases outside the gene matches. The CDR3 spans 14 residues. The CDR3 bases are TGTGCCAGCAGCTTAAGGGACAGGGTGACTGAAGCTTTCTTT. Translation: CASSLRDRVTEAFF.

As regards this clonotype: This clone may be a read error of a much larger clone one base away. The chain employs TRBV6-5 and TRBJ2-7; 8 nucleotides match TRBD2. CDR1 is MNHEY and CDR2 is SVGAGI in the germline V gene. This CDR3 is built from 16 residues. V gave up 4 bases and J gave up 6 bases; unmatched junction bases: 14. CDR3 residues: CASSFGVAGGMGEQYF. CDR3 coding DNA: TGTGCCAGCAGTTTCGGCGTTGCGGGGGGCATGGGCGAGCAGTACTTC.

The CDR3 loop is CASSSANLQRAYEQYF. For the CDR3, the DNA is TGTGCCAGCAGCTCAGCGAACCTCCAGCGGGCCTACGAGCAGTACTTC. The J gene is TRBJ2-7, the V gene TRBV2; tentatively, D is TRBD2 (6 bases). V was clipped by 6 bases and J by 2 bases, with 20 bases between them. The length of the CDR3 is 16 residues. Per the germline V gene, CDR1 is SNHLY and CDR2 is FYNNEI.

J is TRBJ1-5 and V is TRBV5-1; D unclear. The germline CDR1 and CDR2 sequences are SGHRS and YFSETQ. The CDR3 runs to 15 residues. V lost 1 base, J lost 5 bases, and 13 bases lay in between. The DNA of the CDR3 is TGCGCCAGCAGCTTGTGGGGTGGGAACGATCAGCCCCAGCATTTT. This sequence encodes CASSLWGGNDQPQHF.

The J gene is TRBJ1-3, the V gene TRBV20-1; no clear D. Trimming removed 0 bases from V and 4 bases from J, with 4 bases in between. Germline V gives CDR1 DFQATT, CDR2 SNEGSKA (reference sequence). This CDR3 has 12 residues. CDR3 in DNA: TGCAGTGCTAGAGATCGAGGAAACACCATATATTTT. Its translation is CSARDRGNTIYF.

This clonotype occurred many times. The V call is TRBV7-9, the J call TRBJ1-6; 7 bases are a match to TRBD1. The CDR3 totals 17 residues. With 5 bases clipped from V and 5 bases from J, the junction kept 12 bases outside the gene matches. Germline loops: CDR1 SEHNR, CDR2 FQNEAQ (reference sequence). The CDR3 reads CASSPPSDRRNNSPLHF. In nucleotides, the CDR3 is TGTGCCAGCAGCCCACCGTCGGACAGGAGAAATAATTCACCCCTCCACTTT.

This clonotype was seen ten or more times. The CDR3: CASSSQENGYTF. The CDR3 coding sequence is TGTGCCAGCAGTTCCCAGGAGAATGGCTACACCTTC. The chain uses TRBV28 and TRBJ1-2; the D is unclear. This CDR3 spans 12 amino acids. Trimming stripped 4 bases from V and 6 bases from J, with 9 bases between. Germline-derived CDR1 and CDR2 are MDHEN and SYDVKM.

This clonotype showed up many times. The chain combines TRBV13 with TRBJ2-5, with D unclear. Trimming removed 2 bases at V and 5 bases at J, with 6 bases between. Germline CDR1 and CDR2: PRHDT and FYEKMQ (reference sequence). The CDR3 runs 12 residues. CDR3 sequence (DNA): TGTGCCAGCAGCTTAAGTACGGAGACCCAGTACTTC. This encodes CASSLSTETQYF.

In its sample, this clonotype was seen a few times. A junction end diverges from the germline sequence, so it may reflect a read error. The rearrangement uses TRBV28 and TRBJ2-6; maybe TRBD1 (5 bases). There are 14 residues in the CDR3. Germline V lookup: CDR1 MDHEN, CDR2 SYDVKM. CDR3 sequence (DNA): TGTGCCAGCAGTTTAAGGGCTGGGGCCAACGCCCTGACTTTC. Its translation is CASSLRAGANALTF.

This clonotype was seen once. The chain joins TRBV6-1 to TRBJ2-1; D may be TRBD1 (6 bases). The CDR3 is 13 amino acids. CDR1 is MNHNS, CDR2 SASEGT, per germline. Trimming removed 4 bases at V and 8 bases at J, with 12 bases between. The CDR3 DNA follows: TGTGCCAGCAGTGCCCGAACAGGGTATGAGCAGTTCTTC. Translated: CASSARTGYEQFF.

At least ten counts were recorded for this clonotype. The rearrangement uses TRBV2 and TRBJ2-7, with TRBD1 as a possible D gene (5 bases). V was cut by 7 bases and J by 5 bases, with 15 bases left in between. The CDR3 extends over 13 amino acids. Germline CDR1 is SNHLY and CDR2 is FYNNEI. The DNA for the CDR3 is TGTGCCAGCAACCTGGGCAGGGCGGACGAGCAGTACTTC. Translating gives CASNLGRADEQYF. The full variable domain, in which reference TRBV2 and TRBJ2-7 provide the parts outside the CDR3, is EPEVTQTPSHQVTQMGQEVILRCVPISNHLYFYWYRQILGQKVEFLVSFYNNEISEKSEIFDDQFSVERPDGSNFTLKIRSTKLEDSAMYFCASNLGRADEQYFGPGTRLTVT.

The chain employs TRBV6-1 and TRBJ1-2; no clear D. The CDR3 is 15 amino acids. The germline gives CDR1 MNHNS, CDR2 SASEGT. Trimming removed 1 base at V and 4 bases at J, with 13 bases between. CDR3 bases: TGTGCCAGCAGTGAAGAGGCATCTAGGGCCTATGGCTACACCTTC. As protein: CASSEEASRAYGYTF.

This clonotype was seen many times. This chain joins TRBV4-1 and TRBJ1-2, with unresolved D. The ends were cut back, 0 bases at V and 4 bases at J, with 12 bases in the middle. This CDR3 is built from 15 residues. Germline values: CDR1 MGHRA, CDR2 YSYEKL. The CDR3 spells CASSQDEVPVYGYTF. CDR3 bases: TGCGCCAGCAGCCAAGATGAGGTGCCCGTCTATGGCTACACCTTC.

V is TRBV20-1 and J is TRBJ2-5; D might be TRBD2 (6 bases). Germline V lookup: CDR1 DFQATT, CDR2 SNEGSKA (reference sequence). V gave up 5 bases and J gave up 3 bases, with 16 bases separating them. CDR3 size: 14 residues. The CDR3 DNA reads TGCAGTGCTGGAAGAGGGACTCTCAAAGAGACCCAGTACTTC. Translated: CSAGRGTLKETQYF.

The gene calls are TRBV20-1 and TRBJ1-4, with D hard to call. CDR1 is DFQATT, CDR2 SNEGSKA, per germline (reference sequence). Trimming left V 6 bases short and J 0 bases short, with 14 bases between. The CDR3 loop spans 15 amino acids. The CDR3 nucleotides are TGCAGTGCCCTAGAGCTGGACTCAACTAATGAAAAACTGTTTTTT. Its protein is CSALELDSTNEKLFF.

In its sample, this clonotype was seen a few times. The V call is TRBV20-1, the J call TRBJ2-7; D not resolved. V gave up 0 bases and J gave up 0 bases, with 9 bases separating them. This CDR3 spans 14 amino acids. Germline V gives CDR1 DFQATT, CDR2 SNEGSKA (reference sequence). The CDR3 DNA follows: TGCAGTGCTAGAGATAGCCACAGCTCCTACGAGCAGTACTTC. Its translation: CSARDSHSSYEQYF.

The chain is built from TRBV28 and TRBJ1-5; D unclear. The CDR3 is 16 residues long. Trimming pared 3 bases from V and 3 bases from J, leaving 15 bases between. Germline values: CDR1 MDHEN, CDR2 SYDVKM. The CDR3 reads CASSFRQGINNQPQHF. The CDR3 DNA reads TGTGCCAGCAGTTTTCGACAAGGGATAAACAATCAGCCCCAGCATTTT.

This clonotype was recorded at least ten times. As DNA, the CDR3 is TGTGCCAGCAGCAAACCCGCAGGGGGCACTGGAAACACCATATATTTT. Protein sequence: CASSKPAGGTGNTIYF. The chain links TRBV12-3 or TRBV12-4 to TRBJ1-3; 8 nucleotides line up with TRBD1. This CDR3 has 16 residues. V lost 6 bases, J lost 2 bases, and 9 bases stayed unmatched.

This clonotype was seen at least ten times. The CDR3 protein is CASSTSGTGKTYEQYF. CDR3 coding DNA: TGTGCCAGCAGTACGTCCGGGACGGGTAAGACCTACGAGCAGTACTTC. The chain employs TRBV6-1 and TRBJ2-7; D possibly uses TRBD1 or TRBD2 (5 bases each). Germline CDR1 and CDR2: MNHNS and SASEGT. The CDR3 has 16 residues. The V end lost 5 bases, the J end lost 2 bases, and 19 bases lay between the germline ends.

This clonotype was counted at least ten times. The chain recombines TRBV12-3 or TRBV12-4 with TRBJ2-7; 8 nucleotides align to TRBD1. The length of the CDR3 is 13 residues. The V segment lost 8 bases and the J segment 4 bases; nucleotides outside the gene matches: 7. The DNA of the CDR3 is TGTGCCAGCGGCTACAGGGGGAGATACGAGCAGTACTTC. Amino acids: CASGYRGRYEQYF.